These T cell receptor beta chains were read from a single sample in a study of T cell repertoires in cytomegalovirus infection. These receptors lack a known antigen. TCRdb processed the reads anew with MiXCR; each CDR3 protein has one entry. The repertoire holds 650,000 to 900,000 distinct CDR3 sequences, with around a third as singletons. The input for sequencing was cultured CD8+ T cells from PBMCs, taken from culture after CMV antigen stimulation. These receptors all stem from a human donor in good health (CMV status not recorded). Some clones in this sample may be carry-over from other donors' samples. Each CDR3 is given with its conserved first and last residue. Fields, in order: J gene, V gene, clone size, D gene, CDR3 protein, CDR3 DNA. A D gene is named only where the DNA matches it firmly. Clone sizes are given selectively: once, few, many, or a class where the clone is expanded.

J: TRBJ2-3; V: TRBV20-1; size: few; D: TRBD2; CDR3: CSARETSGPSTDTQYF; DNA: TGCAGTGCTAGAGAGACTAGCGGGCCTAGCACAGATACGCAGTATTTT
J: TRBJ2-3; V: TRBV6-5; size: NA; D: TRBD1; CDR3: CASRTIQGAVTDTQYF; DNA: TGTGCCAGCAGAACTATACAGGGGGCAGTGACAGATACGCAGTATTTT
J: TRBJ1-4; V: TRBV19; size: NA; D: NA; CDR3: CASSFWNGPNEKLFF; DNA: TGTGCCAGTAGCTTCTGGAACGGGCCTAATGAAAAACTGTTTTTT
J: TRBJ2-2; V: TRBV5-6; size: NA; D: NA; CDR3: CASRGTDRNTGELFF; DNA: TGTGCCAGCAGAGGGACGGACAGAAACACCGGGGAGCTGTTTTTT
J: TRBJ2-1; V: TRBV12-3/TRBV12-4; size: NA; D: TRBD2; CDR3: CASSFYAGGYNEQFF; DNA: TGTGCCAGCAGTTTCTACGCGGGGGGCTACAATGAGCAGTTCTTC
J: TRBJ2-5; V: TRBV7-6; size: few; D: NA; CDR3: CASSRLAVQETQYF; DNA: TGTGCCAGCAGCAGATTAGCGGTACAAGAGACCCAGTACTTC
J: TRBJ1-2; V: TRBV5-4; size: few; D: NA; CDR3: CASSSQENWSYGYTF; DNA: TGTGCCAGCAGCTCACAGGAGAATTGGAGCTATGGCTACACCTTC
J: TRBJ1-2; V: TRBV6-5; size: NA; D: TRBD1; CDR3: CASSRQGSHYGYTF; DNA: TGTGCCAGCAGTAGACAGGGTAGTCACTATGGCTACACCTTC
J: TRBJ2-1; V: TRBV6-5; size: few; D: NA; CDR3: CASGPPGGLYNEQFF; DNA: TGTGCCAGCGGCCCGCCAGGTGGCCTTTACAATGAGCAGTTCTTC
J: TRBJ2-1; V: TRBV5-6; size: NA; D: NA; CDR3: CASSINIRGPYNEQFF; DNA: TGTGCCAGCAGCATAAACATCCGGGGCCCTTACAATGAGCAGTTCTTC
J: TRBJ2-2; V: TRBV12-3/TRBV12-4; size: NA; D: TRBD2; CDR3: CASSLGLAGDGELFF; DNA: TGTGCCAGCAGCCTGGGACTAGCGGGGGACGGGGAGCTGTTTTTT
J: TRBJ2-3; V: TRBV10-1; size: few; D: NA; CDR3: CASSESRLRGATDTQYF; DNA: TGCGCCAGCAGTGAGTCGAGGTTACGGGGGGCCACAGATACGCAGTATTTT
J: TRBJ2-4; V: TRBV12-3/TRBV12-4; size: few; D: NA; CDR3: CASSRTEENIQYF; DNA: TGTGCCAGCAGTCGGACAGAAGAAAACATTCAGTACTTC
J: TRBJ1-2; V: TRBV12-3/TRBV12-4; size: NA; D: NA; CDR3: CASSSTVLGYTF; DNA: TGTGCCAGCAGTTCGACAGTCCTGGGCTACACCTTC
J: TRBJ2-1; V: TRBV9; size: few; D: TRBD1; CDR3: CASSDRTGFEEVPNEQFF; DNA: TGTGCCAGCAGCGACCGGACAGGGTTTGAAGAGGTGCCCAATGAGCAGTTCTTC
J: TRBJ1-2; V: TRBV10-2; size: many; D: NA; CDR3: CASSETTSNYGYTF; DNA: TGCGCCAGCAGTGAGACGACTTCCAACTATGGCTACACCTTC
J: TRBJ2-7; V: TRBV12-3/TRBV12-4; size: NA; D: NA; CDR3: CAGSSRTGAYEQYF; DNA: TGTGCCGGCAGTTCCCGAACGGGCGCCTACGAGCAGTACTTC
J: TRBJ1-2; V: TRBV7-9; size: few; D: NA; CDR3: CDVREAYGYTF; DNA: TGTGACGTCAGGGAAGCCTATGGCTACACCTTC
J: TRBJ2-1; V: TRBV7-2; size: few; D: TRBD1; CDR3: CASSLAWGQNNEQFF; DNA: TGTGCCAGCAGCTTAGCGTGGGGACAGAACAATGAGCAGTTCTTC
J: TRBJ2-5; V: TRBV2; size: few; D: NA; CDR3: CASSEGQLAAETQYF; DNA: TGTGCCAGCAGTGAAGGGCAACTAGCAGCAGAGACCCAGTACTTC
J: TRBJ1-2; V: TRBV6-8; size: NA; D: NA; CDR3: CASSYNLRGGYTF; DNA: TGTGCCAGCAGTTACAACCTTCGAGGGGGCTACACCTTC
J: TRBJ2-1; V: TRBV7-8; size: NA; D: NA; CDR3: CTSSYDAFLTDYNEQFF; DNA: TGTACCAGCAGCTACGATGCTTTTTTGACAGACTACAATGAGCAGTTCTTC
J: TRBJ2-5; V: TRBV7-9; size: many; D: NA; CDR3: CASSPPGLHQETQYF; DNA: TGTGCCAGCAGCCCCCCTGGGCTACACCAAGAGACCCAGTACTTC
J: TRBJ1-5; V: TRBV15; size: few; D: NA; CDR3: CATSSGDGSNQPQHF; DNA: TGTGCCACCAGCAGTGGGGACGGTAGCAATCAGCCCCAGCATTTT
J: TRBJ1-1; V: TRBV12-3/TRBV12-4; size: NA; D: NA; CDR3: CASSYGTLEAFF; DNA: TGTGCCAGCAGTTACGGGACCCTTGAAGCTTTCTTT
J: TRBJ2-5; V: TRBV11-2; size: NA; D: NA; CDR3: CASSLVSFVGGPKAQETQYF; DNA: TGTGCCAGCAGCTTAGTCAGTTTTGTGGGGGGGCCTAAGGCCCAAGAGACCCAGTACTTC
J: TRBJ1-1; V: TRBV27; size: many; D: NA; CDR3: CASSSGGFTEAFF; DNA: TGTGCCAGCAGTTCGGGGGGCTTCACTGAAGCTTTCTTT